The entry below describes one TCR beta chain. This clone was seen once. Which antigen it targets is not known. One base away there is no much larger clone; base qualities are not given. TCR CDR3 regions were amplified from genomic DNA by multiplex PCR using the deep immunoSEQ assay. Genomic DNA extracted from each cell subset was distributed evenly over all wells of several immunoSEQ 96-well plates, and each plate served as one replicate. Each replicate PCR for sorted subsets received around 0.2 ug genomic DNA, equal to 28,000 or so T cell genomes. Purified libraries were quantified with a Qubit 3.0 fluorometer, sized on a Bioanalyzer 2100, and re-quantified with the KAPA Library Quantification kit. Each immunoSEQ 96-well plate was sequenced on its own single-read 150-cycle Illumina NextSeq 550 flow cell. In the original analysis: Because only junctional sequences without quality scores were contained in the immunoSEQ output, filtering matching that applied to full-length reads could not be performed. To assign V/J genes and CDR3, sequences were annotated against IMGT germline references using PyIR, a Python wrapper for IgBLAST v1.9. Reads were filtered out if the reads had weak V/J assignments (E-value above 1e-6), no CDR3, stop codons, out-of-frame junctions, or ambiguous translated residues. V3J clonotypes were defined as sequences sharing the same inferred V gene, J gene, and CDR3 amino acid sequence. To compute the percentage overlap between repertoires, the number of shared unique clonotypes was divided by the size of the smaller repertoire. RTK rarefaction, the Chao1 estimator, and Recon v2.1 estimates of unobserved clonotypes were used to assess repertoire richness. Generation probabilities for all TCRbeta clonotypes obtained by the gDNA method from a handful of donors were computed using OLGA. TCRdb limited this immuneACCESS table to in-frame rearrangements with V and J called. A share of clones is missing; checked studies link under half to unresolved V genes, and the rest is unexplained. That table is the source of V, J and clone size, and D and trimming were worked out from the DNA. The sample table holds 2 million to 2.5 million clones, of which 90% to 97% were seen once. Together, the top ten hold roughly 0.13% of the sample.

The donors were healthy, HIV-negative adults with no recently reported acute infections or vaccinations. Every donor was a Caucasian adult living in Nashville, Tennessee, USA. CD4+ T cells were enriched through magnetic negative selection, after which naive cells were positively selected on CD45RA and the remaining negative fraction served as the memory subset. Blood was obtained by leukapheresis, after which PBMCs were separated by Ficoll-Histopaque density gradient centrifugation and cryopreserved in liquid nitrogen vapor phase. Analytical flow cytometry was used to check the purity and quantity of each magnetically sorted T cell population. Each sorted fraction had its genomic DNA isolated and then quantified by UV absorbance on a Nanodrop 2000c. This sample stems from a study of shared clonotypes between healthy human individuals (TCRdb year 2020). At the level of the whole study: Three men and a couple of women, aged 18 to 49 years, made up the cohort. For each donor, CD4 naive and CD4 memory were each run on three plates, CD8 naive on two plates, and CD8 memory on one plate. To estimate repertoire size and how much clonotypes are shared between individuals, the study performed deep sequencing of blood TCR repertoires from 4 to 6 healthy adults. To increase sequencing depth and limit assay-specific biases, TCR repertoire library preparation and sequencing were carried out by different laboratories using diverse techniques. Each donor's leukapheresis produced roughly between roughly 0.94 and 9.5 billion PBMCs. General study outcomes and caveats: Naive subsets generally had larger estimated clonotype richness than memory subsets. Pairwise subsampling indicated that sequencing depth was expected to affect the degree of clonotype sharing among donors. Higher generation probabilities were observed for clonotypes shared by all four sorted-subset donors than for non-shared clonotypes. When four donors were compared, the shared fraction of clonotypes was around 5% for naive CD4, less than 4% for naive CD8, 2.3% for memory CD4, and approximately 0.4% for memory CD8. Sampling was restricted to blood, and TCR repertoires in tissues likely differ from the TCR repertoires found in blood. Rarefaction of sorted-subset datasets indicated incomplete sequencing despite the large sequencing depth. Because the study included a small number of donors, the genetic and exposure-history diversity represented was limited.

CDR1 SGHNT and CDR2 YYREEE are derived from the germline V gene (reference sequence). CDR3 length: 14 amino acids, cysteine to phenylalanine. Only the CDR3 DNA is retained, 42 bases long and in frame from the first base. V is shortened by 0 bases, J by 4 bases, and the region joining them spans 9 bases. The material sequenced was naive CD4+ T cells sorted from blood. This specimen's cell subset or site label, interpreted: CD45RA+ positively selected. The sequence was collected from a man between 18 and 29 years old in good health. Here the chain combines TRBV5-4 and TRBJ2-3, with TRBD2 tentatively as D gene (6 bases match). The DNA is TGTGCCAGCAGCTTGGCGACTAGTGCAGATACGCAGTATTTT. This translates into CASSLATSADTQYF. The variable domain in full, with residues beyond the CDR3 obtained from the reference TRBV5-4 and TRBJ2-3 genes, is ETGVTQSPTHLIKTRGQQVTLRCSSQSGHNTVSWYQQALGQGPQFIFQYYREEENGRGNFPPRFSGLQFPNYSSELNVNALELDDSALYLCASSLATSADTQYFGPGTRLTVL.